This T cell receptor (beta chain) was identified during a study of cytomegalovirus exposure and HLA in healthy donors. For the study at large: Among 150 million to 200 million T cells, an earlier analysis found roughly 100 million unique TCR beta sequences. Study-level results: Presence/absence results assume similar sequencing depth per donor, which may not hold. There were several of the most significant clusters that appeared linked to common viral pathogens in a later analysis.

In germline, CDR1 is SGDLS, CDR2 YYNGEE. This CDR3 is 16 amino acids long. V trimming: 4 bases; J trimming: 0 bases; junction bases outside the gene matches: 5. For this clone: No antigen is known for it.

PCR employed 60 Vbeta and 13 Jbeta primers. Data came from immunoSEQ multiplex PCR; TCRdb stores just in-frame clones and leaves some out. Of around 78,000 clones listed, roughly 72% were seen once; the top ten hold roughly 10%. The source is a woman aged 40-49 years in good health and CMV-seropositive. V is TRBV9 and J is TRBJ2-3, with 10 bases fitting TRBD2. Input material: PBMCs. The CDR3 DNA reads TGTGCCAGCAGCTCTGGGACTAGCGCCAGCACAGATACGCAGTATTTT. Its translation is CASSSGTSASTDTQYF.